A selection of T cell receptor beta chains follows, all from one sample in a study of beta chain features in type 1 diabetes. TCRdb's table, derived via immunoSEQ multiplex PCR, lists solely in-frame clones and lacks some. Of 810,000 or so clones in the sample, 17% were seen once. The sequencing sample was made of naive CD4+ T cells from blood. The receptors derive from a woman between 18 and 29 years old in good health. CDR3s leave out the opening cysteine and the closing phenylalanine or tryptophan. Fields, in order: V gene, CDR3 length, CDR3 protein.

v_gene: TRBV2; len: 11; CDR3aa: ASQKTGNTEAF
v_gene: TRBV28; len: 13; CDR3aa: ASSPTAGRNEKLF
v_gene: TRBV14; len: 15; CDR3aa: ASSQFLRSSSYNEQF
v_gene: TRBV7-2; len: 12; CDR3aa: ASSLGVPSYVQY
v_gene: TRBV2; len: 11; CDR3aa: ASSDRVLSEAF
v_gene: TRBV28; len: 12; CDR3aa: ATIPGTRTDTQY
v_gene: TRBV29-1; len: 11; CDR3aa: SVSRGLNYEQY
v_gene: TRBV7-9; len: 12; CDR3aa: ASSPLGGYNEQF
v_gene: TRBV28; len: 13; CDR3aa: ASSLWQGGLDEQY
v_gene: TRBV7-9; len: 14; CDR3aa: ASSLLVSTTNEKLF
v_gene: TRBV6-5; len: 13; CDR3aa: ASSYSRGGAYEQY
v_gene: TRBV10-3; len: 11; CDR3aa: AIKGGSTDTQY
v_gene: TRBV5-1; len: 12; CDR3aa: ASSDRPDTYEQY
v_gene: TRBV6-1; len: 11; CDR3aa: ASQGQGSETQY
v_gene: TRBV10-1; len: 14; CDR3aa: ASSEGIGRYQETQY
v_gene: TRBV10-3; len: 14; CDR3aa: AISGGQGTGWNEQF
v_gene: TRBV7-2; len: 14; CDR3aa: ASSLQGSGTGETQY
v_gene: TRBV28; len: 14; CDR3aa: ASSLWGQGLGETQY
v_gene: TRBV28; len: 11; CDR3aa: ASAGGRLETQY
v_gene: TRBV28; len: 9; CDR3aa: ASSTDYGYT
v_gene: TRBV7-9; len: 11; CDR3aa: ASSPQGIDEQY
v_gene: TRBV15; len: 14; CDR3aa: ATSRKRGERYNEQF
v_gene: TRBV10-3; len: 9; CDR3aa: AISGGREQF
v_gene: TRBV7-9; len: 13; CDR3aa: ASGKGLAGGIEQF
v_gene: TRBV28; len: 11; CDR3aa: ASSSGATYEQY
v_gene: TRBV19; len: 10; CDR3aa: AEVFRGTEAF
v_gene: TRBV2; len: 11; CDR3aa: ASILVGNPEQY
v_gene: TRBV20-1; len: 9; CDR3aa: SAGLIYEQY
v_gene: TRBV9; len: 13; CDR3aa: ASSVATATTGELF
v_gene: TRBV7-2; len: 13; CDR3aa: ASSLGGNSPDTQY
v_gene: TRBV6-1; len: 12; CDR3aa: ASKYSEGSYEQY
v_gene: TRBV27; len: 14; CDR3aa: ASSSNNRGWNYGYT
v_gene: TRBV11-2; len: 12; CDR3aa: ASSLVDFSYEQY
v_gene: TRBV7-3; len: 12; CDR3aa: ASSLRWRTDTQY
v_gene: TRBV18; len: 13; CDR3aa: ASSLGLAGQETQY
v_gene: TRBV28; len: 10; CDR3aa: ASSLIVGEQY
v_gene: TRBV7-8; len: 13; CDR3aa: ASSLVLPPGEKLF
v_gene: TRBV2; len: 12; CDR3aa: ASSEASGRAQRF
v_gene: TRBV19; len: 10; CDR3aa: ASKLDGDTQY
v_gene: TRBV7-3; len: 13; CDR3aa: ASSLTVTGYNEQF